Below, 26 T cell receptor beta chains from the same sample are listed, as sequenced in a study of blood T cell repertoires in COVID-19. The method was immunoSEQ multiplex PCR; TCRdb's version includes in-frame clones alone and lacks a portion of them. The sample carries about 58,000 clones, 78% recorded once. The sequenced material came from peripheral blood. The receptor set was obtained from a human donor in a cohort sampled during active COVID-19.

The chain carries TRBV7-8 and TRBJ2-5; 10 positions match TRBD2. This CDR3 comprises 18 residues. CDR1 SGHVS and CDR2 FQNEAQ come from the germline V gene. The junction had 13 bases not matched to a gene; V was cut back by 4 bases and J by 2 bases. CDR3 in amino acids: CASSYLGLAEPKQETQYF. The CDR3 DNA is TGTGCCAGCAGCTACCTTGGACTAGCGGAGCCCAAACAAGAGACCCAGTACTTC. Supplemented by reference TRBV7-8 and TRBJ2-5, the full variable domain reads GAGVSQSPRYKVAKRGQDVALRCDPISGHVSLFWYQQALGQGPEFLTYFQNEAQLDKSGLPSDRFFAERPEGSVSTLKIQRTQQEDSAVYLCASSYLGLAEPKQETQYFGPGTRLLVL.

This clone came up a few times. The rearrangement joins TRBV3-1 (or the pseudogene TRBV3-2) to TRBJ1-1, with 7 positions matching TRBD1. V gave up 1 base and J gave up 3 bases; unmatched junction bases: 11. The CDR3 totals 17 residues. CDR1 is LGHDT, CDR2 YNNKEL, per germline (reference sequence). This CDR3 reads CASSQASGGGWDTEAFF. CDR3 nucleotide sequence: TGTGCCAGCAGCCAAGCGTCAGGGGGTGGTTGGGACACTGAAGCTTTCTTT.

CDR3 sequence (DNA): TGTGCCGTATCCACAGAGGGGGCCAGGACGACCTTTTCCTACGAGCAGTACTTC. Its translation: CAVSTEGARTTFSYEQYF. The chain couples TRBV2 to TRBJ2-7; 7 bases are a match to TRBD1. Trimming took 11 bases from V and 1 from J; bases not matched to a gene: 23. The CDR3 consists of 18 residues. Germline CDR1 reads SNHLY; CDR2 reads FYNNEI.

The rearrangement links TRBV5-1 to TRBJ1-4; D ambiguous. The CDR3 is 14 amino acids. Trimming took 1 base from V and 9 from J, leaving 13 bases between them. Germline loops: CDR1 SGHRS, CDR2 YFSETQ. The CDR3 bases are TGCGCCAGCAGCTTGTCCTCTACAGAACAAAAACTGTTTTTT. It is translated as CASSLSSTEQKLFF.

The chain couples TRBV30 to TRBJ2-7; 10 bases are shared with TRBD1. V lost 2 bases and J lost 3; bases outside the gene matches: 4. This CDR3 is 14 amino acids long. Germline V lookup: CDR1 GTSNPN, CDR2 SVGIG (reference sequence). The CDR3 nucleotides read TGTGCCTGGAGTACCGGGACAGGGGTCTACGAGCAGTACTTC. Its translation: CAWSTGTGVYEQYF.

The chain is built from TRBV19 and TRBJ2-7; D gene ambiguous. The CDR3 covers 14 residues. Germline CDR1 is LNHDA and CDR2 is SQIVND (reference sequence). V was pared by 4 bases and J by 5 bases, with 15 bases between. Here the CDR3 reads CASSSASDIDEQYF. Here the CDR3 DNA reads TGTGCCAGTAGTAGTGCCAGTGACATCGACGAGCAGTACTTC.

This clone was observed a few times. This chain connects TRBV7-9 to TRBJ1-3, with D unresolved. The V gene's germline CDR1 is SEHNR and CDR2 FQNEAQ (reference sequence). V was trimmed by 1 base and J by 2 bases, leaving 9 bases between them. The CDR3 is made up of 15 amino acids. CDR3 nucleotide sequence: TGTGCCAGCAGCTTAGAGCAGGCCGCTGGAAACACCATATATTTT. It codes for CASSLEQAAGNTIYF. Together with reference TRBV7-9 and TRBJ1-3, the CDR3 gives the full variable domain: DTGVSQNPRHKITKRGQNVTFRCDPISEHNRLYWYRQTLGQGPEFLTYFQNEAQLEKSRLLSDRFSAERPKGSFSTLEIQRTEQGDSAMYLCASSLEQAAGNTIYFGEGSWLTVV.

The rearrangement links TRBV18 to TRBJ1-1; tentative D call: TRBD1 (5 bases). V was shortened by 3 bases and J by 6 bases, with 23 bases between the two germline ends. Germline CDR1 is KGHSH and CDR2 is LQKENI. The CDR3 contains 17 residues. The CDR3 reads CASSPPVGRKSHPEAFF. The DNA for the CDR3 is TGTGCCAGCTCACCTCCGGTGGGGCGTAAATCCCACCCTGAAGCTTTCTTT.

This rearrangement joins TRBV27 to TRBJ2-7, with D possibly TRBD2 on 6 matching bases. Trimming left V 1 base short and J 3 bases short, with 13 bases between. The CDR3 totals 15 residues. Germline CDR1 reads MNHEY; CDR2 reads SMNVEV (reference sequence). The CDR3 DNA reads TGTGCCAGCAGTTTATTTGCGGGGTCGGACTACGAGCAGTACTTC. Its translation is CASSLFAGSDYEQYF.

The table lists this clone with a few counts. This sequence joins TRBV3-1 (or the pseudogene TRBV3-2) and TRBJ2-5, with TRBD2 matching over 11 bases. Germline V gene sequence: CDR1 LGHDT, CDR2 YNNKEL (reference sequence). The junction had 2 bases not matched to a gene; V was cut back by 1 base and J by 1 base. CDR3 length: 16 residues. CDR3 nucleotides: TGTGCCAGCAGCCAAGTAGCGGGAGGGACCCAAGAGACCCAGTACTTC. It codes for CASSQVAGGTQETQYF.

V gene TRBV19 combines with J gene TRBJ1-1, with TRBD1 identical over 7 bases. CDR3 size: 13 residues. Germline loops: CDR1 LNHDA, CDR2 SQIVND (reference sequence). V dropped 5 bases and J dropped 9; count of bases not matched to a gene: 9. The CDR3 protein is CASSLQTGIQAFF. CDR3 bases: TGTGCCAGTAGTCTACAGACAGGGATTCAAGCTTTCTTT.

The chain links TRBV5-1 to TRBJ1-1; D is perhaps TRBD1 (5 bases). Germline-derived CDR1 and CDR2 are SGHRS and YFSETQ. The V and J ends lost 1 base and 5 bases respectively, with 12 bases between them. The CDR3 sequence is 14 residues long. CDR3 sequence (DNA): TGCGCCAGCAGCTTGAACGGGGGACTGACTGAAGCTTTCTTT. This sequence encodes CASSLNGGLTEAFF.

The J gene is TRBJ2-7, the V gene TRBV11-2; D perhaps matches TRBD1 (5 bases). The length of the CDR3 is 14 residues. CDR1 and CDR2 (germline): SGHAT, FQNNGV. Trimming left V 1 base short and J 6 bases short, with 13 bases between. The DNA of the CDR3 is TGTGCCAGCAGCTTAGTGGGGCAGCTTAGCGAGCAGTACTTC. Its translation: CASSLVGQLSEQYF.

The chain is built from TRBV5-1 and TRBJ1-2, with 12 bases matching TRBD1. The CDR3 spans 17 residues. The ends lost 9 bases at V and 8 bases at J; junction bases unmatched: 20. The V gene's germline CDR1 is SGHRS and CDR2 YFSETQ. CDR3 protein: CATAPEPGQGAFEGYTF. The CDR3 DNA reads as TGCGCCACAGCCCCGGAGCCGGGACAGGGGGCTTTTGAGGGCTACACCTTC.

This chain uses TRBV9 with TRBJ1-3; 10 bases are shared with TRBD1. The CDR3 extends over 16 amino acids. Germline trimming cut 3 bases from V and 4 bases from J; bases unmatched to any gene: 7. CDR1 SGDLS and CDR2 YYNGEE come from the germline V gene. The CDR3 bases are TGTGCCAGCAGCGCTACAGGGACAGGGGACGGAAACACCATATATTTT. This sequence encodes CASSATGTGDGNTIYF.

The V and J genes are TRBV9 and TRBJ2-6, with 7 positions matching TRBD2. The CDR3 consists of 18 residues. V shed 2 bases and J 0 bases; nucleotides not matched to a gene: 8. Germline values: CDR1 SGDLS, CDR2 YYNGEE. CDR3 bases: TGTGCCAGCAGCGTCGGGAGGTTAGGATACTCTGGGGCCAACGTCCTGACTTTC. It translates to CASSVGRLGYSGANVLTF.

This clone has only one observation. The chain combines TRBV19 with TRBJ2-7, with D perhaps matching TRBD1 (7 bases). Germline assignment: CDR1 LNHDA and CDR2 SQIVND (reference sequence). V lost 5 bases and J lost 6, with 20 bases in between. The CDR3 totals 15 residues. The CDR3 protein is CASSSQGGGGFEQYF. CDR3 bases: TGTGCCAGTAGTTCACAGGGTGGAGGGGGCTTCGAGCAGTACTTC. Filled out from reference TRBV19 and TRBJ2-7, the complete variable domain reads DGGITQSPKYLFRKEGQNVTLSCEQNLNHDAMYWYRQDPGQGLRLIYYSQIVNDFQKGDIAEGYSVSREKKESFPLTVTSAQKNPTAFYLCASSSQGGGGFEQYFGPGTRLTVT.

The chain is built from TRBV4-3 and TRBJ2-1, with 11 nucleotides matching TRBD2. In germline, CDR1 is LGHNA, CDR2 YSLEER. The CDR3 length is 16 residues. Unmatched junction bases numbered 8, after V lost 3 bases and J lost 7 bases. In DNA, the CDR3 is TGCGCCAGCAGCCAGGGAAGGACTAGCGGGTTAAATGAGCAGTTCTTC. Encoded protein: CASSQGRTSGLNEQFF.

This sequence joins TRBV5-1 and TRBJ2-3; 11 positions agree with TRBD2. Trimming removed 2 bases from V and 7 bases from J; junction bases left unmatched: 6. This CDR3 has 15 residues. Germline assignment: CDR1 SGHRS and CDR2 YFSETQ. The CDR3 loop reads CASSFLLAGDNTQYF. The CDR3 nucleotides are TGCGCCAGCAGCTTCTTACTAGCGGGAGATAATACGCAGTATTTT.

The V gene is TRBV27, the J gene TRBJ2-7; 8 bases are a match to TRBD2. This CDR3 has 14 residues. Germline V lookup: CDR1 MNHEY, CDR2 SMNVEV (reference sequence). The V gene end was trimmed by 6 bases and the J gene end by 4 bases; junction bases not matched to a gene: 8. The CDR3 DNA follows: TGTGCCAGCAGGCTAGCCGGGAGGGCGTACGAGCAGTACTTC. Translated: CASRLAGRAYEQYF.

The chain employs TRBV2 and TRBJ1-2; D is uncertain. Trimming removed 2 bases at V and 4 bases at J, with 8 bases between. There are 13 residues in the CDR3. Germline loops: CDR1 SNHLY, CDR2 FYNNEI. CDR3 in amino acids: CASSELYGYGYTF. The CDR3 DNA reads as TGTGCCAGCAGTGAATTGTACGGCTATGGCTACACCTTC.

The CDR3 loop reads CAISEFGGWGNTEAFF. The CDR3 DNA follows: TGTGCCATCAGTGAGTTCGGAGGCTGGGGGAACACTGAAGCTTTCTTT. The J gene is TRBJ1-1, the V gene TRBV10-3; D is unclear. V shed 1 base and J shed 1 base, with 13 bases lying between them. Per the germline V gene, CDR1 is ENHRY and CDR2 is SYGVKD. The CDR3 has 16 residues.

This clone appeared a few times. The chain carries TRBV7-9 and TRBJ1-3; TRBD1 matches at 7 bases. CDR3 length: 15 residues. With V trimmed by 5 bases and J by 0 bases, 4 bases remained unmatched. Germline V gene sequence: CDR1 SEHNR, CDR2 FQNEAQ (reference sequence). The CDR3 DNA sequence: TGTGCCAGCAGCCGACAGGGATTCTCTGGAAACACCATATATTTT. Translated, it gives CASSRQGFSGNTIYF.

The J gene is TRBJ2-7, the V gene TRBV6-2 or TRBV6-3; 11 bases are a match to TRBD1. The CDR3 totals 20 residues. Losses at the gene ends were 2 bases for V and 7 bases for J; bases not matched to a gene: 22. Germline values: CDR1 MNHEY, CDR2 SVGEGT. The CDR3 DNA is TGTGCCAGCAGTTACCGTGGATGGACAGGGGGCAATCCTAAAACGAGAGAGCAGTACTTC. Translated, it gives CASSYRGWTGGNPKTREQYF.

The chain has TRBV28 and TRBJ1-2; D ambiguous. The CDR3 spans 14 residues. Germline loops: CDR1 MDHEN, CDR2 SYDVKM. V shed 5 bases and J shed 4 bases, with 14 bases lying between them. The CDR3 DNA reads TGTGCCAGCAGTCCCGACAAGCTTGCCTATGGCTACACCTTC. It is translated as CASSPDKLAYGYTF.

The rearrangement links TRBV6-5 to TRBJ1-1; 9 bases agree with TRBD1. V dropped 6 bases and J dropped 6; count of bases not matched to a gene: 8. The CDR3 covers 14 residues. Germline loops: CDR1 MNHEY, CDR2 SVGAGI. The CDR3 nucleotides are TGTGCCAGCAGAACCCCGGGACAGGGATCTGAAGCTTTCTTT. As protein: CASRTPGQGSEAFF.